This entry lists 32 T cell receptor beta chains sequenced from one sample in a study of shared clonotypes between healthy human individuals. Generated by immunoSEQ multiplex PCR, the TCRdb table keeps only in-frame clones and is missing some. The sample shows over 2 million clones, just under 95% of them seen only once. The sequenced material came from naive CD4+ T cells from PBMCs. Subset indicated: CD45RA+ positively selected. The receptors come from a man younger than 30 in good health. Some clones in this sample may be carry-over from other donors' samples.

This clone has just one count. CDR3 amino acids: CASSPRPGTGPPGNEKLFF. In DNA form, the CDR3 reads TGTGCCAGCAGTCCTCGGCCCGGGACAGGGCCCCCCGGGAATGAAAAACTGTTTTTT. This chain uses TRBV28 with TRBJ1-4, with TRBD1 matching 9 bases. The CDR3 has 19 residues. CDR1 and CDR2 from the germline V gene are MDHEN and SYDVKM. Trimming at V came to 5 bases and at J to 5 bases, leaving 18 bases not matched to a gene.

This clone was detected once. The chain uses TRBV30 and TRBJ2-5; D not resolved. CDR3 length equals 13 residues. In germline, CDR1 is GTSNPN, CDR2 SVGIG (reference sequence). Trimming cost V 1 base and J 2 bases, with 8 bases left between them. This chain's CDR3 is CAWSGPEQETQYF. For the CDR3, the DNA is TGTGCCTGGAGTGGCCCGGAGCAAGAGACCCAGTACTTC. The full variable domain, its missing parts supplied by reference TRBV30 and TRBJ2-5, is SQTIHQWPATLVQPVGSPLSLECTVEGTSNPNLYWYRQAAGRGLQLLFYSVGIGQISSEVPQNLSASRPQDRQFILSSKKLLLSDSGFYLCAWSGPEQETQYFGPGTRLLVL.

J is TRBJ2-3 and V is TRBV19; 10 nucleotides match TRBD1. The J segment lost 2 bases and the V segment lost 6 bases, leaving 5 bases of the junction unmatched. CDR3 length equals 15 residues. From germline, CDR1 is LNHDA and CDR2 SQIVND (reference sequence). This chain's CDR3 is CASSPTGGITDTQYF. CDR3 in DNA: TGTGCCAGTAGCCCGACAGGGGGCATCACAGATACGCAGTATTTT.

CDR3 sequence: CASSTMGGQGAYEQYF. As DNA, the CDR3 is TGTGCCAGTAGTACCATGGGCGGACAGGGTGCCTACGAGCAGTACTTC. V is TRBV19 and J is TRBJ2-7; 8 nucleotides agree with TRBD1. CDR3 size: 16 residues. Per the germline V gene, CDR1 is LNHDA and CDR2 is SQIVND (reference sequence). V shed 4 bases, J shed 2 bases, and the junction held 10 bases outside the gene matches.

The rearrangement uses TRBV4-1 and TRBJ2-7; the match to TRBD1 covers 7 bases. This CDR3 is built from 14 residues. V trimming: 4 bases; J trimming: 6 bases; junction bases outside the gene matches: 9. The V gene's germline CDR1 is MGHRA and CDR2 YSYEKL. The CDR3 protein is CASSPNSRGREQYF. In nucleotides, the CDR3 is TGCGCCAGCAGCCCGAACTCGAGGGGGCGCGAGCAGTACTTC.

V usage is TRBV9 and J usage is TRBJ1-1, with D hard to call. V was trimmed by 0 bases and J by 7 bases, leaving 10 bases between them. CDR3 length equals 13 residues. Per the germline V gene, CDR1 is SGDLS and CDR2 is YYNGEE. CDR3 nucleotide sequence: TGTGCCAGCAGCGTAGCTACCGGCGGTGAAGCTTTCTTT. Encoded protein: CASSVATGGEAFF.

The V and J genes are TRBV7-2 and TRBJ2-1; 9 positions match TRBD2. CDR3 length equals 17 residues. Germline CDR1 reads SGHTA; CDR2 reads FQGNSA. V was clipped by 0 bases and J by 7 bases; unmatched bases: 10. Here the CDR3 reads CASSLASGSTTGNEQFF. CDR3 DNA sequence: TGTGCCAGCAGCTTAGCTAGCGGGAGTACCACCGGAAATGAGCAGTTCTTC.

This chain joins TRBV28 and TRBJ2-6; D not resolved. From germline, CDR1 is MDHEN and CDR2 SYDVKM. The CDR3 sequence is 16 residues long. The V end lost 8 bases, the J end lost 4 bases, and 18 bases lay between the germline ends. CDR3 coding DNA: TGTGCCAGCGCTCGCCCGGGCCCTGGGGGGGCCAACGTCCTGACTTTC. Residues: CASARPGPGGANVLTF.

The rearrangement uses TRBV5-1 and TRBJ2-3; D tentatively fits TRBD1 or TRBD2 (7 bases each). Trimming pared 0 bases from V and 1 base from J, leaving 15 bases between. CDR3 length equals 17 residues. Germline values: CDR1 SGHRS, CDR2 YFSETQ. The CDR3 DNA reads TGCGCCAGCAGCTTGGCCCCTTCAGGGGGGGGCACAGATACGCAGTATTTT. It is translated as CASSLAPSGGGTDTQYF. Full variable domain (outside the CDR3, taken from reference TRBV5-1 and TRBJ2-3): KAGVTQTPRYLIKTRGQQVTLSCSPISGHRSVSWYQQTPGQGLQFLFEYFSETQRNKGNFPGRFSGRQFSNSRSEMNVSTLELGDSALYLCASSLAPSGGGTDTQYFGPGTRLTVL.

This chain joins TRBV18 and TRBJ2-7; the match to TRBD1 covers 7 bases. J lost 6 bases, V lost 4 bases, and 12 bases had no gene match. CDR1 is KGHSH, CDR2 LQKENI, per germline. The CDR3 sequence is 15 residues long. CDR3 loop: CASSLLRTGNGEQYF. The CDR3, as DNA: TGTGCCAGCTCACTACTTCGGACAGGCAATGGCGAGCAGTACTTC. Combining the CDR3 with reference TRBV18 and TRBJ2-7 gives the whole variable domain NAGVMQNPRHLVRRRGQEARLRCSPMKGHSHVYWYRQLPEEGLKFMVYLQKENIIDESGMPKERFSAEFPKEGPSILRIQQVVRGDSAAYFCASSLLRTGNGEQYFGPGTRLTVT.

The chain employs TRBV27 and TRBJ2-2, with no clear D. The CDR3 runs 14 residues. The V gene lost 6 bases and the J gene lost 2 bases, with 10 bases spanning the gap. Germline V lookup: CDR1 MNHEY, CDR2 SMNVEV (reference sequence). The CDR3: CASRRMTNTGELFF. The DNA of the CDR3 is TGTGCCAGCAGAAGAATGACAAACACCGGGGAGCTGTTTTTT.

This sequence joins TRBV29-1 and TRBJ1-1; 7 positions match TRBD1. The length of the CDR3 is 15 residues. In germline, CDR1 is SQVTM, CDR2 ANQGSEA. With 4 bases clipped from V and 7 bases from J, the junction kept 15 bases outside the gene matches. The CDR3 region has the DNA TGCAGCGTTGGTCGGATCACAGGGGTGGGTGATGAAGCTTTCTTT. Amino acid sequence: CSVGRITGVGDEAFF.

The V and J genes are TRBV10-1 and TRBJ1-5; maybe TRBD1 (5 bases). Per germline, CDR1 WNHNN and CDR2 SYGVQD (reference sequence). This CDR3 spans 13 amino acids. V was cut by 6 bases and J by 4 bases, with 10 bases left in between. In DNA, the CDR3 is TGCGCCAGCAGCCGGGACGCAAATCAGCCCCAGCATTTT. Its translation is CASSRDANQPQHF.

The CDR3 here is CASSQDMGGVPYEQYF. DNA of the CDR3: TGCGCCAGCAGCCAAGATATGGGTGGGGTCCCCTACGAGCAGTACTTC. The rearrangement joins TRBV4-1 to TRBJ2-7, with unresolved D. Per germline, CDR1 MGHRA and CDR2 YSYEKL. The CDR3 is 16 amino acids. With 0 bases removed from V and 2 bases from J, the gap between germline ends came to 14 bases.

The V gene is TRBV9, the J gene TRBJ2-2; no firm D call. CDR3 length equals 13 residues. The ends were cut back, 2 bases at V and 6 bases at J, with 8 bases in the middle. Germline loops: CDR1 SGDLS, CDR2 YYNGEE. Written as DNA, the CDR3 is TGTGCCAGCAGCGTCCTGGGGTCCGGGGAGCTGTTTTTT. As protein: CASSVLGSGELFF.

The chain uses TRBV6-4 and TRBJ1-1; D not certain. The CDR3 covers 13 residues. The V end lost 4 bases, the J end lost 1 base, and 7 bases lay between the germline ends. Germline assignment: CDR1 MRHNA and CDR2 SNTAGT. Here the CDR3 reads CASSVHQNTEAFF. The CDR3 nucleotides are TGTGCCAGCAGTGTCCACCAGAACACTGAAGCTTTCTTT.

The DNA for the CDR3 is TGTGCCAGCAGAACACAGGTATACGAGCAGTACTTC. It specifies CASRTQVYEQYF. This sequence joins TRBV28 and TRBJ2-7; a weak D match, TRBD1 (5 bases). Trimming stripped 6 bases from V and 4 bases from J, with 10 bases between. Germline V CDR1 and CDR2: MDHEN, SYDVKM. CDR3 length equals 12 residues.

CDR3 sequence: CATSRGAGRTPSTDTQYF. The CDR3, as DNA: TGTGCCACCAGCAGAGGGGCTGGGAGGACACCCAGCACAGATACGCAGTATTTT. This chain links TRBV15 with TRBJ2-3; perhaps TRBD2 as D (6 bases). This CDR3 is 18 amino acids long. V was pared by 1 base and J by 0 bases, with 17 bases between. Germline lookup yields CDR1 LNHNV and CDR2 YYDKDF (reference sequence).

This chain links TRBV30 with TRBJ2-7; maybe TRBD1 (5 bases). This CDR3 spans 12 amino acids. Trimming took 2 bases from V and 5 from J, leaving 10 bases between them. Germline lookup yields CDR1 GTSNPN and CDR2 SVGIG (reference sequence). The CDR3 region has the DNA TGTGCCTGGAGTCAGGGTCCCCACGAGCAGTACTTC. This sequence encodes CAWSQGPHEQYF. The variable domain in full, with the rest retrieved from reference TRBV30 and TRBJ2-7, is SQTIHQWPATLVQPVGSPLSLECTVEGTSNPNLYWYRQAAGRGLQLLFYSVGIGQISSEVPQNLSASRPQDRQFILSSKKLLLSDSGFYLCAWSQGPHEQYFGPGTRLTVT.

The rearrangement joins TRBV29-1 to TRBJ2-7; D uncertain. CDR1 and CDR2 from the germline V gene are SQVTM and ANQGSEA. V lost 4 bases and J 3 bases, leaving 4 bases between the germline ends. The CDR3 totals 10 residues. The CDR3, as DNA: TGCAGCGTTGTGTACTACGAGCAGTACTTC. This gives the protein CSVVYYEQYF.

This chain joins TRBV28 and TRBJ2-3; D may be TRBD2 (6 bases). The CDR3 extends over 15 amino acids. CDR1 and CDR2 (germline): MDHEN, SYDVKM. Deletions cut 6 bases from V and 0 bases from J, with 13 bases between. The CDR3 DNA reads TGTGCCAGCAGGGGGGGTAGCTCCAGCACAGATACGCAGTATTTT. This translates into CASRGGSSSTDTQYF. The complete variable domain, with remaining parts taken from reference TRBV28 and TRBJ2-3, reads DVKVTQSSRYLVKRTGEKVFLECVQDMDHENMFWYRQDPGLGLRLIYFSYDVKMKEKGDIPEGYSVSREKKERFSLILESASTNQTSMYLCASRGGSSSTDTQYFGPGTRLTVL.

This chain uses TRBV4-1 with TRBJ2-7, with D maybe TRBD2 (5 bases). The CDR3 has 15 residues. The germline V and J ends were trimmed by 3 bases and 5 bases, with 17 bases remaining between them. CDR1 MGHRA and CDR2 YSYEKL come from the germline V gene. CDR3 bases: TGCGCCAGCAGCCAGGTTACCCTTCTAGCAAACGAGCAGTACTTC. This sequence encodes CASSQVTLLANEQYF.

The gene calls are TRBV2 and TRBJ1-2; D ambiguous. Trimming cost V 6 bases and J 8 bases, with 13 bases left between them. Germline V gene lookup returns CDR1 SNHLY and CDR2 FYNNEI. CDR3 length: 12 amino acids. The CDR3 DNA sequence: TGTGCCAGCAGAGAGGACCCACGCGGCTACACCTTC. Translated, it gives CASREDPRGYTF.

This clone was detected once. The V gene is TRBV9, the J gene TRBJ1-1; D not certain. V was cut by 3 bases and J by 5 bases, with 17 bases left in between. The CDR3 runs 15 residues. The V gene's germline CDR1 is SGDLS and CDR2 YYNGEE. CDR3 in amino acids: CASSGRTRAGTEAFF. DNA of the CDR3: TGTGCCAGCAGCGGGAGGACCCGGGCAGGAACTGAAGCTTTCTTT.

The V call is TRBV7-2, the J call TRBJ2-5; 7 bases align to TRBD1. The CDR3 totals 13 residues. After removal of 0 bases from V and 8 bases from J, the junction contained 3 bases not matched to a gene. Germline V gene lookup returns CDR1 SGHTA and CDR2 FQGNSA. Here the CDR3 reads CASSLAQGPTQYF. The DNA for the CDR3 is TGTGCCAGCAGCTTAGCACAGGGGCCTACCCAGTACTTC.

The table lists this clone with a count of one. The rearrangement links TRBV5-4 to TRBJ1-3; D is possibly TRBD1 (5 bases). CDR1 is SGHNT and CDR2 is YYREEE in the germline V gene (reference sequence). Trimming shortened V by 1 base and J by 0 bases, and 11 bases separated the two germline ends. The CDR3 extends over 16 amino acids. The DNA for the CDR3 is TGTGCCAGCAGCTTGATGGGGCCAGCCTCTGGAAACACCATATATTTT. Translating it yields CASSLMGPASGNTIYF. The full variable domain, with the rest looked up from reference TRBV5-4 and TRBJ1-3, is ETGVTQSPTHLIKTRGQQVTLRCSSQSGHNTVSWYQQALGQGPQFIFQYYREEENGRGNFPPRFSGLQFPNYSSELNVNALELDDSALYLCASSLMGPASGNTIYFGEGSWLTVV.

The chain is built from TRBV2 and TRBJ2-7, with D possibly TRBD2 on 6 matching bases. From germline, CDR1 is SNHLY and CDR2 FYNNEI. Between the trimmed V and J ends, which lost 2 bases and 2 bases, there was a span of 10 bases. The length of the CDR3 is 14 residues. This chain's CDR3 is CASSERELAYEQYF. CDR3 DNA sequence: TGTGCCAGCAGTGAACGGGAGCTTGCCTACGAGCAGTACTTC.

V gene TRBV27 combines with J gene TRBJ2-3, with D possibly being TRBD1 (6 bases). The CDR3 is 16 residues long. Germline V gene lookup returns CDR1 MNHEY and CDR2 SMNVEV (reference sequence). Deletions cut 4 bases from V and 3 bases from J, with 17 bases between. In nucleotides, the CDR3 is TGTGCCAGCAGTTCCCCCAGGGGTTCTGGGACAGATACGCAGTATTTT. Amino acids: CASSSPRGSGTDTQYF.

This clone has just a few counts. The chain joins TRBV28 to TRBJ1-5, with TRBD1 as a possible D gene (6 bases). CDR1 is MDHEN and CDR2 is SYDVKM in the germline V gene. CDR3 length: 14 residues. With 2 bases removed from V and 7 bases from J, the gap between germline ends came to 12 bases. CDR3 in DNA: TGTGCCAGCAGTTTAAGACAGGTTGGACAGCCCCAGCATTTT. It codes for CASSLRQVGQPQHF.

Many counts were recorded for this clone. J is TRBJ2-1 and V is TRBV25-1, with unresolved D. In germline, CDR1 is MGHDK, CDR2 SYGVNS. Trimming took 2 bases from V and 0 from J, leaving 14 bases between them. The CDR3 runs to 17 residues. In DNA form, the CDR3 reads TGTGCCAGCAGTGAACCCCAGACTCCAAGCTCCTACAATGAGCAGTTCTTC. This translates into CASSEPQTPSSYNEQFF.

The rearrangement joins TRBV6-5 to TRBJ1-6, with 8 bases that match TRBD1. The CDR3 spans 16 residues. The germline CDR1 and CDR2 sequences are MNHEY and SVGAGI. V gave up 4 bases and J gave up 6 bases; unmatched junction bases: 8. This CDR3 is CASSFFGGQANSPLHF. The DNA for the CDR3 is TGTGCCAGCAGTTTCTTTGGGGGACAGGCTAATTCACCCCTCCACTTT.

The CDR3 DNA reads TGTGCCAGCTCACCCTACGGGCCAGATACGCAGTATTTT. It yields the protein CASSPYGPDTQYF. The J gene is TRBJ2-3, the V gene TRBV18; D unclear. The CDR3 contains 13 residues. Germline loops: CDR1 KGHSH, CDR2 LQKENI. V was pared by 3 bases and J by 4 bases, with 8 bases between.